The 7 T cell receptor beta chains below were found in one sample sequenced in a study of T-cell reconstitution after alpha-beta-depleted transplantation in children. A library of TCRbeta sequences, prepared with unique molecular identifiers, was generated. One entry per CDR3 protein results from TCRdb running MiXCR on the PCR reads. In the table there are about 980,000 distinct CDR3 sequences, around 30% of which are singletons. Sequencing used PBMCs, mostly from graft donor cells, obtained 360 days after TCRalphabeta/CD19-depleted stem cell transplant. All receptors derive from a boy younger than two who had a stem cell transplant for SCID, so the T cells may come from the graft donor.

This clonotype was recorded a few times. CDR3 DNA: TGTGCCAGCAGTGTGTACACTGAAGCTTTCTTT. Translated, it gives CASSVYTEAFF. The chain links TRBV25-1 to TRBJ1-1; D ambiguous. The CDR3 contains 11 residues. Germline V gene lookup returns CDR1 MGHDK and CDR2 SYGVNS. Trimming removed 4 bases from V and 3 bases from J, with 3 bases in between.

This clonotype has a handful of counts. The genes are TRBV28 and TRBJ1-6; TRBD1 matches at 8 bases. Losses at the gene ends were 5 bases for V and 0 bases for J; bases not matched to a gene: 6. CDR1 is MDHEN and CDR2 is SYDVKM in the germline V gene. The CDR3 runs 17 residues. For the CDR3, the DNA is TGTGCCAGCAGTCCGCCGGACAGGGTCTCCTATAATTCACCCCTCCACTTT. Translation: CASSPPDRVSYNSPLHF.

The chain recombines TRBV12-3 or TRBV12-4 with TRBJ2-5; the match to TRBD2 covers 9 bases. The CDR3 contains 20 residues. V gave up 6 bases and J gave up 1 base; unmatched junction bases: 21. CDR3 sequence: CASSPPKKRGANHIQETQYF. The CDR3 DNA reads as TGTGCCAGCAGCCCTCCGAAGAAGCGGGGGGCTAACCACATCCAAGAGACCCAGTACTTC.

The chain couples TRBV14 to TRBJ2-5, with D unclear. Germline V gene data show CDR1 as SGHDN and CDR2 as FVKESK. The CDR3 has 14 residues. V was cut by 0 bases and J by 5 bases, with 10 bases left in between. The CDR3 DNA reads as TGTGCCAGCAGCCAAGATTGGCGAGTCGAGACCCAGTACTTC. This sequence encodes CASSQDWRVETQYF.

The gene calls are TRBV4-2 and TRBJ2-1; D is unresolved. This CDR3 has 14 amino acids. CDR1 is LGHNA, CDR2 YNFKEQ, per germline. V lost 1 base and J lost 5, with 9 bases in between. CDR3 nucleotides: TGTGCCAGCAGCCAAGGGTACAGAGACAATGAGCAGTTCTTC. This gives the protein CASSQGYRDNEQFF.

The genes are TRBV29-1 and TRBJ2-2; 8 bases line up with TRBD1. Trimming removed 1 base from V and 3 bases from J; junction bases left unmatched: 7. The CDR3 loop spans 16 amino acids. Germline V lookup: CDR1 SQVTM, CDR2 ANQGSEA. CDR3 protein: CSVEGTQGAYTGELFF. The DNA for the CDR3 is TGCAGCGTTGAAGGCACTCAGGGGGCTTACACCGGGGAGCTGTTTTTT.

The CDR3 sequence: CSVVEFNYGYTF. CDR3 coding DNA: TGCAGCGTTGTAGAGTTTAACTATGGCTACACCTTC. The gene calls are TRBV29-1 and TRBJ1-2; D is uncertain. V was pared by 4 bases and J by 1 base, with 7 bases between. This CDR3 has 12 residues. CDR1 is SQVTM, CDR2 ANQGSEA, per germline. The full variable domain, its missing parts supplied by reference TRBV29-1 and TRBJ1-2, is SAVISQKPSRDICQRGTSLTIQCQVDSQVTMMFWYRQQPGQSLTLIATANQGSEATYESGFVIDKFPISRPNLTFSTLTVSNMSPEDSSIYLCSVVEFNYGYTFGSGTRLTVV.